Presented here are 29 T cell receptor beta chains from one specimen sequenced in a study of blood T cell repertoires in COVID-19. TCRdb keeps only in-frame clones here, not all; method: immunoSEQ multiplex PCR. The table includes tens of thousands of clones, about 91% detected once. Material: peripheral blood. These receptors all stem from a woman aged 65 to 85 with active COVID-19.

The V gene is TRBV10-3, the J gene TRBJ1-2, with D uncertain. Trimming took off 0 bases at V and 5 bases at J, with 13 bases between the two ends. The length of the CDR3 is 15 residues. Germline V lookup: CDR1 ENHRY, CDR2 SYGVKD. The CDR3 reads CAISESARPLYGYTF. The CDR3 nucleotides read TGTGCCATCAGTGAGTCGGCGCGGCCCTTGTATGGCTACACCTTC.

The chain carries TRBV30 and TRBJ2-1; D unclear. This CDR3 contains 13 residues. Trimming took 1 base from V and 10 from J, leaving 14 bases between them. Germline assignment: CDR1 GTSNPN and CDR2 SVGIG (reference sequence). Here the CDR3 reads CAWSASSHGEQFF. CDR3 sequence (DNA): TGTGCCTGGAGTGCCTCCAGTCACGGGGAGCAGTTCTTC.

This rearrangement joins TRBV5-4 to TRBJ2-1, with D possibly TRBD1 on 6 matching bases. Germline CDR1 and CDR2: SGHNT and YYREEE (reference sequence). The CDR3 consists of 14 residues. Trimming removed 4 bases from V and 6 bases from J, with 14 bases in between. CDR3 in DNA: TGTGCCAGCAGCGCGCGACAGGTTCTCAATGAGCAGTTCTTC. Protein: CASSARQVLNEQFF. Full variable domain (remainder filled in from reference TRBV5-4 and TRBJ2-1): ETGVTQSPTHLIKTRGQQVTLRCSSQSGHNTVSWYQQALGQGPQFIFQYYREEENGRGNFPPRFSGLQFPNYSSELNVNALELDDSALYLCASSARQVLNEQFFGPGTRLTVL.

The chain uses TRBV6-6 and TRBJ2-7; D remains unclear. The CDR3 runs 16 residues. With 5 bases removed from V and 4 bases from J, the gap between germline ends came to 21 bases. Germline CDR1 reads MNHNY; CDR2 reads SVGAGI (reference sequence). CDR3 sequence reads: CASSGESQGERYEQYF. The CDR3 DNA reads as TGTGCCAGCAGTGGTGAATCCCAAGGAGAAAGATACGAGCAGTACTTC.

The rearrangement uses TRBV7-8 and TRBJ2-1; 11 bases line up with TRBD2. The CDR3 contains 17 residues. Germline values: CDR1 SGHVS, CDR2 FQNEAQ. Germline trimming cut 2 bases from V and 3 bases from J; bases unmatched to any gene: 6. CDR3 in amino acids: CASSLRLAGGGYNEQFF. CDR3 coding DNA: TGTGCCAGCAGCTTACGGCTAGCGGGGGGTGGCTACAATGAGCAGTTCTTC.

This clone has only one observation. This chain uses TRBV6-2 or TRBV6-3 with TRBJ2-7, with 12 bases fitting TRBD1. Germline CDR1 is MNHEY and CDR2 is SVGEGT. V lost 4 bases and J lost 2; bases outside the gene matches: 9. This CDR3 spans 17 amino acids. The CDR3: CASSSGTGGYVAYEQYF. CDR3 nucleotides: TGTGCCAGCAGTTCCGGGACAGGGGGCTATGTAGCCTACGAGCAGTACTTC.

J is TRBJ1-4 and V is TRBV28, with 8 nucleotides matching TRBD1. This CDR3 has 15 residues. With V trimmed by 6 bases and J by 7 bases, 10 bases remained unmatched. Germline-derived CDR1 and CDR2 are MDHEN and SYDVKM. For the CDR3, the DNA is TGTGCCAGCAGAACGACAGGGGAGACGGGTGAAAAACTGTTTTTT. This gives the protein CASRTTGETGEKLFF.

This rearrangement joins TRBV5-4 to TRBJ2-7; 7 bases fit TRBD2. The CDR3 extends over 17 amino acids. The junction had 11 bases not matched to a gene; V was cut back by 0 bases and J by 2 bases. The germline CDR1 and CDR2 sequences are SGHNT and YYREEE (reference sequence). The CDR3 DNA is TGTGCCAGCAGCTTGGGCGGGGGAGGGGTCTCCACCTACGAGCAGTACTTC. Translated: CASSLGGGGVSTYEQYF.

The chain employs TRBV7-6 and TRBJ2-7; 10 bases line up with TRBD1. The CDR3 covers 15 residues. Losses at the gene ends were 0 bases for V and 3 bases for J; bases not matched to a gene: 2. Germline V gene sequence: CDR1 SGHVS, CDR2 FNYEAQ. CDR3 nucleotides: TGTGCCAGCAGCTTAGCCGGGACAGGGGACTACGAGCAGTACTTC. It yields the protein CASSLAGTGDYEQYF. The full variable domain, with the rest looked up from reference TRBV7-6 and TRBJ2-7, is GAGVSQSPRYKVTKRGQDVALRCDPISGHVSLYWYRQALGQGPEFLTYFNYEAQQDKSGLPNDRFSAERPEGSISTLTIQRTEQRDSAMYRCASSLAGTGDYEQYFGPGTRLTVT.

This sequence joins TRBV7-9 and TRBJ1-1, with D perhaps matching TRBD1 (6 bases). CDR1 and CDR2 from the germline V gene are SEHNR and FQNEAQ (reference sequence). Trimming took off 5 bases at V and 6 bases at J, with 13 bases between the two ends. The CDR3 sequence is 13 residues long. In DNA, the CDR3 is TGTGCCAGCAGCCTTTACAGGGATGCTGAAGCTTTCTTT. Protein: CASSLYRDAEAFF.

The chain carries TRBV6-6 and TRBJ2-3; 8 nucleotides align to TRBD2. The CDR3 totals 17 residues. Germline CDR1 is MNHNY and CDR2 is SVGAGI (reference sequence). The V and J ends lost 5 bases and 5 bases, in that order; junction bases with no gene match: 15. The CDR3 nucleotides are TGTGCCAGCAGTCTCCGAAAGCGGGGGCTTGGGGAAGATACGCAGTATTTT. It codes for CASSLRKRGLGEDTQYF.

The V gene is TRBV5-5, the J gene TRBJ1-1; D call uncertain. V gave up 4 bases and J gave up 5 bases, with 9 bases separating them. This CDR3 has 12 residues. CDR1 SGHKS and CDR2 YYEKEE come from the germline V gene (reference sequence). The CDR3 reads CASSPAGTEAFF. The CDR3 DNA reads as TGTGCCAGCAGCCCGGCGGGTACTGAAGCTTTCTTT.

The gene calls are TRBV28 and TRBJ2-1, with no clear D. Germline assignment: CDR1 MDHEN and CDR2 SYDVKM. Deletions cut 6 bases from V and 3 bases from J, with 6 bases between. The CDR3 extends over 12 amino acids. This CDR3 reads CASSPFYNEQFF. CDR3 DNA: TGTGCCAGCAGCCCCTTCTACAATGAGCAGTTCTTC.

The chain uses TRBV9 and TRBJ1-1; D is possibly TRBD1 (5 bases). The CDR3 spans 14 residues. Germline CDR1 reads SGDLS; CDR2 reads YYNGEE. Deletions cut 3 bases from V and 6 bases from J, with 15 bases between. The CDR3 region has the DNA TGTGCCAGCAGCGGAAGGCAGGGAGGGGCTGAAGCTTTCTTT. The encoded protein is CASSGRQGGAEAFF.

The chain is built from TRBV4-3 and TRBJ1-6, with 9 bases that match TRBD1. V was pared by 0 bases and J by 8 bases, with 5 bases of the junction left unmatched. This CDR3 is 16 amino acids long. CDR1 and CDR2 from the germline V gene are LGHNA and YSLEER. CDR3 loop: CASSQDPGQGYSPLHF. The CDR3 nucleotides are TGCGCCAGCAGCCAAGATCCGGGACAGGGTTATTCACCCCTCCACTTT.

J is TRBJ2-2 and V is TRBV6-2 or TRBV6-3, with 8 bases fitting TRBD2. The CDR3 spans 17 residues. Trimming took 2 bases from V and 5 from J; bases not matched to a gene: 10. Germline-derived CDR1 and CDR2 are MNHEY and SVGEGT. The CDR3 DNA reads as TGTGCCAGCAGTTACACCGAACGGGGGGGCCGAACCGGGGAGCTGTTTTTT. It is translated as CASSYTERGGRTGELFF.

Written as DNA, the CDR3 is TGTGCCAGCAGTTTCCCGGGTCAGGGGACACTTAACGAGCAGTACTTC. Amino acid sequence: CASSFPGQGTLNEQYF. The V gene is TRBV28, the J gene TRBJ2-7, with D maybe TRBD1 (6 bases). The CDR3 extends over 16 amino acids. The V end was cut by 3 bases, the J end by 5 bases, with 20 bases between. CDR1 is MDHEN, CDR2 SYDVKM, per germline.

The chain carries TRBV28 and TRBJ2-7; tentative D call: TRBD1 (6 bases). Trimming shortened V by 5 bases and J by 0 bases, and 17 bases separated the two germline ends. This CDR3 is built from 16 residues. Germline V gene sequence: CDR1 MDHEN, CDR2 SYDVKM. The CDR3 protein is CASSPIGQTSSYEQYF. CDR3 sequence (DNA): TGTGCCAGCAGTCCCATTGGACAGACAAGCTCCTACGAGCAGTACTTC.

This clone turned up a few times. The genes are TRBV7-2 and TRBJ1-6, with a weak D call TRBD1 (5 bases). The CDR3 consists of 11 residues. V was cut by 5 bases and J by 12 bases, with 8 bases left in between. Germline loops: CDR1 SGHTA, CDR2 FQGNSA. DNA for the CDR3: TGTGCCAGCAGCAACGACAGACCCCTCCACTTT. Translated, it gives CASSNDRPLHF.

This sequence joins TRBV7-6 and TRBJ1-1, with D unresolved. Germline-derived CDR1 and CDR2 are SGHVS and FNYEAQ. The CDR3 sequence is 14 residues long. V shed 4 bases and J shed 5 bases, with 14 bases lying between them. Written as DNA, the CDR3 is TGTGCCAGCAGCTCCCCGGTAATGTGGACTGAAGCTTTCTTT. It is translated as CASSSPVMWTEAFF.

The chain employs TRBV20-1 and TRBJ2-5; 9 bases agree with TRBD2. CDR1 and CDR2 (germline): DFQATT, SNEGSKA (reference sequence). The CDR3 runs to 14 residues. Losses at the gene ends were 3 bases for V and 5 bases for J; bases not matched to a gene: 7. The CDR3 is CSASSGGAFETQYF. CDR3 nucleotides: TGCAGTGCTAGTAGCGGGGGAGCCTTTGAGACCCAGTACTTC.

The DNA of the CDR3 is TGTGCCAGCAGCTTGGGACTAGAATTAGATACGCAGTATTTT. It yields the protein CASSLGLELDTQYF. The gene calls are TRBV7-2 and TRBJ2-3; 8 bases align to TRBD2. This CDR3 comprises 14 residues. CDR1 is SGHTA, CDR2 FQGNSA, per germline. The V segment lost 3 bases and the J segment 5 bases; nucleotides outside the gene matches: 4. Full variable domain (rest looked up from reference TRBV7-2 and TRBJ2-3): GAGVSQSPSNKVTEKGKDVELRCDPISGHTALYWYRQSLGQGLEFLIYFQGNSAPDKSGLPSDRFSAERTGGSVSTLTIQRTQQEDSAVYLCASSLGLELDTQYFGPGTRLTVL.

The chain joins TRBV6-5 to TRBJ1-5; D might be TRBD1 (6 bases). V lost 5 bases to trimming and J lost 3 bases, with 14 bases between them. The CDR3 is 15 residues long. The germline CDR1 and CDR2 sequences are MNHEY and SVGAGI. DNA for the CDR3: TGTGCCAGCAGTACCTCCGGACAGAACAATCAGCCCCAGCATTTT. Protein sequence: CASSTSGQNNQPQHF.

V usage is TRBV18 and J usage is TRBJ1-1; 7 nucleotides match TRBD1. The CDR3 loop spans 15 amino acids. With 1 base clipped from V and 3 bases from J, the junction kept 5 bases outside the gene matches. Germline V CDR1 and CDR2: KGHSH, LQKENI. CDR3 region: CASSPRSQGDTEAFF. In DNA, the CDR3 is TGTGCCAGCTCACCACGGTCCCAGGGGGACACTGAAGCTTTCTTT.

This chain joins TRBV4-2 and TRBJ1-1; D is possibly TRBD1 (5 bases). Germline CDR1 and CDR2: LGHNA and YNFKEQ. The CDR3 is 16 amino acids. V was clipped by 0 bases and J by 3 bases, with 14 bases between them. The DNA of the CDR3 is TGTGCCAGCAGCCAAGATGCCAACAGGCGATACACTGAAGCTTTCTTT. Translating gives CASSQDANRRYTEAFF.

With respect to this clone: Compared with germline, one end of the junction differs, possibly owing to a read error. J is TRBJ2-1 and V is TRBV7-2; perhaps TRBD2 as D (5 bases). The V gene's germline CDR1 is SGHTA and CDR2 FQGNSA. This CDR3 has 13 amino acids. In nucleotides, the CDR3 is TGTGCCAGCAGCCTAGCTCCGTACAATGAGCAGTTCTTC. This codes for CASSLAPYNEQFF.

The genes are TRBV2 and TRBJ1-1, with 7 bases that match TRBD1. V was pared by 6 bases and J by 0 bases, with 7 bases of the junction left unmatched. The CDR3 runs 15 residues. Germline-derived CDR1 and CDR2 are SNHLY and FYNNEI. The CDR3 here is CASRGGQIMNTEAFF. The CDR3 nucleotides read TGTGCCAGCAGGGGGGGACAGATCATGAACACTGAAGCTTTCTTT.

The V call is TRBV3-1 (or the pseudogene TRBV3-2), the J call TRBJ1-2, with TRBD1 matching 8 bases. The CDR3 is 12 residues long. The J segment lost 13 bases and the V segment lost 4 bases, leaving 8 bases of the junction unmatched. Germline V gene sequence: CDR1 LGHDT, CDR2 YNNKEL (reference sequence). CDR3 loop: CASSLGQGVVTF. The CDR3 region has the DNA TGTGCCAGCAGCCTCGGACAGGGCGTTGTCACCTTC.

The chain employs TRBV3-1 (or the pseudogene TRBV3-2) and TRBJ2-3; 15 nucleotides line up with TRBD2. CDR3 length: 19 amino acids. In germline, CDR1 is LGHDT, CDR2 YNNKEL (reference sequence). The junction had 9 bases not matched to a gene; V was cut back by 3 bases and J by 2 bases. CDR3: CASSHLPGLAGGDTDTQYF. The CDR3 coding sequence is TGTGCCAGCAGCCACCTCCCGGGACTAGCGGGGGGCGACACAGATACGCAGTATTTT.